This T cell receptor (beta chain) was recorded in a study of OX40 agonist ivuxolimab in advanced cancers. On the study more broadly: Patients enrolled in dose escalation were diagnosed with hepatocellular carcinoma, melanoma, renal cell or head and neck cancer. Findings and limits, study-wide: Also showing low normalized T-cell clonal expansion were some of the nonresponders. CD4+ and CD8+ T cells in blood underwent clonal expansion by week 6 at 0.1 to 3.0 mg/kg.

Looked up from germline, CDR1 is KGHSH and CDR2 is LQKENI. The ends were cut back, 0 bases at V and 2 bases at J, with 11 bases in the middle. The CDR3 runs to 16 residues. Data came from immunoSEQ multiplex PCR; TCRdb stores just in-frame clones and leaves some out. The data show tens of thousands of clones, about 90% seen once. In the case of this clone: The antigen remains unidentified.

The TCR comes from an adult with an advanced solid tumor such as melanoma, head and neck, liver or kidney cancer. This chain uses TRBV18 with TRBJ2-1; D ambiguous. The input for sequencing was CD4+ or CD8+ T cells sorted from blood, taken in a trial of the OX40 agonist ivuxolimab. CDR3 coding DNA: TGTGCCAGCTCACCACCGGGGTCTCCGACCTACAATGAGCAGTTCTTC. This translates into CASSPPGSPTYNEQFF.